The clone carrying this T cell receptor (beta chain) has more than one count but fewer than ten. TCRdb reprocessed the 5' RACE reads via MiXCR and lists one record per CDR3 protein. The sample yields roughly 120,000 distinct CDR3 sequences, 10% to 15% seen once. These data originate in a study of early T cells in non-severe SARS-CoV-2 infection. Study as a whole: The authors sequenced bulk RNA from unsorted whole blood, leaving chains unpaired.

CDR1 is MDHEN, CDR2 SYDVKM, per germline. The CDR3 length is 15 residues. The V segment lost 4 bases and the J segment 6 bases; nucleotides outside the gene matches: 6. The V call is TRBV28, the J call TRBJ1-6; 7 nucleotides line up with TRBD1. Source: whole blood, taken at baseline. This TCR came from an adult who was a healthcare worker with PCR-confirmed SARS-CoV-2 infection or an uninfected control (not recorded which). Here the CDR3 DNA reads TGTGCCAGCAGTTCGACAGGGAGGTCTAATTCACCCCTCCACTTT. It translates to CASSSTGRSNSPLHF.